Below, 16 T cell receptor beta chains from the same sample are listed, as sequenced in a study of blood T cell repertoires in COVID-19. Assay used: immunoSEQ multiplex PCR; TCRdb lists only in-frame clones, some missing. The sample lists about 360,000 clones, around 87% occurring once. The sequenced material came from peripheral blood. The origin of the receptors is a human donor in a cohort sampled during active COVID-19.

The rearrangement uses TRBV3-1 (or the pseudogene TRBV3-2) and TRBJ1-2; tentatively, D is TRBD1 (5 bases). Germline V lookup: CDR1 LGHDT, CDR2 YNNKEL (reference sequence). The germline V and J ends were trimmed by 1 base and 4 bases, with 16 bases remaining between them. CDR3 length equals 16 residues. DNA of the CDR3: TGTGCCAGCAGCCAAGCGGGTGGCAGGGTCGCCTATGGCTACACCTTC. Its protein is CASSQAGGRVAYGYTF.

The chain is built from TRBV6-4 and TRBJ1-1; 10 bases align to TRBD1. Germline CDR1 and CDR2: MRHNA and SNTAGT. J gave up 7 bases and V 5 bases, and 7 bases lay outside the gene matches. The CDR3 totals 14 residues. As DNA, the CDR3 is TGTGCCAGCAGTCCGGGACAGGGGAATGGTGAAGCTTTCTTT. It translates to CASSPGQGNGEAFF.

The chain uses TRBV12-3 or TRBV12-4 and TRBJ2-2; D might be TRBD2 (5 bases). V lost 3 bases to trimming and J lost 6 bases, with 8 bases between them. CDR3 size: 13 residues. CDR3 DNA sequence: TGTGCCAGCAGTTTGGAGGTCCCCGGGGAGCTGTTTTTT. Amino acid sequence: CASSLEVPGELFF.

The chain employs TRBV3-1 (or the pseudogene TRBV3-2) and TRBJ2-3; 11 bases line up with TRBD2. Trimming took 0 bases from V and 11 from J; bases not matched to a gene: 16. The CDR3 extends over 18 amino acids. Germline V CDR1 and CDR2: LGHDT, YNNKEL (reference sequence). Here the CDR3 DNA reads TGTGCCAGCAGCCAAGATCTAGCTAGCGGGGGGAGGTTGGATGGGCAGTATTTT. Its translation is CASSQDLASGGRLDGQYF.

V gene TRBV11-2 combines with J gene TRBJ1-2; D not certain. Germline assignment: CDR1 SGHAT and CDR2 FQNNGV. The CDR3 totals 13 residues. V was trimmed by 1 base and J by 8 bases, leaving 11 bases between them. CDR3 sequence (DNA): TGTGCCAGCAGCTTAGGGGCAGTTTTGGGCTACACCTTC. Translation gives CASSLGAVLGYTF.

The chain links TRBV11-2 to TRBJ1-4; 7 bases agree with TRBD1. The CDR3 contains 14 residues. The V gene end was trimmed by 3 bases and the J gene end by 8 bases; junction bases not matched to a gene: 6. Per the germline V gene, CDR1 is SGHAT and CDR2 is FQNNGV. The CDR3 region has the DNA TGTGCCAGCAGCTTTAGCAGGGGGGAAGAAAAACTGTTTTTT. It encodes CASSFSRGEEKLFF.

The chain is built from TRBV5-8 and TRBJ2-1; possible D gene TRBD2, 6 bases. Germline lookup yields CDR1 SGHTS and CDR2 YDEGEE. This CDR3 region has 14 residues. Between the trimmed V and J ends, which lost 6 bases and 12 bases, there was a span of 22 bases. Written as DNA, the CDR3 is TGTGCCAGCATCGGAGGGTACAGGTCCCATGGGCAGTTCTTC. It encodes CASIGGYRSHGQFF.

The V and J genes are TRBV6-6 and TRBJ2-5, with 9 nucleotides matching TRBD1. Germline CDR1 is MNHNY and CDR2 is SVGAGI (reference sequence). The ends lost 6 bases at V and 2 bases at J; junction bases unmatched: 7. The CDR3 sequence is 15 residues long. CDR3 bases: TGTGCCAGCAGGTACCCCGGGACAGGGCAAGAGACCCAGTACTTC. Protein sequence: CASRYPGTGQETQYF.

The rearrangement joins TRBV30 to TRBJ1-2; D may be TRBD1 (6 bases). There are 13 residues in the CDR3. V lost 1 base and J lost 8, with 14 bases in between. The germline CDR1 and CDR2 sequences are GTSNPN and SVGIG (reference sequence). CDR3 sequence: CAWSGGGARGYTF. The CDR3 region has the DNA TGTGCCTGGAGTGGAGGGGGAGCGCGCGGCTACACCTTC.

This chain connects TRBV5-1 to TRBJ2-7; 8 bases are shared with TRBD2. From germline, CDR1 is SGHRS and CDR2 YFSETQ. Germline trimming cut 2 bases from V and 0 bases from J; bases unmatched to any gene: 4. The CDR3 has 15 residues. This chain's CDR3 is CASSLAGALSYEQYF. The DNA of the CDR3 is TGCGCCAGCAGCTTAGCGGGGGCCCTCTCCTACGAGCAGTACTTC.

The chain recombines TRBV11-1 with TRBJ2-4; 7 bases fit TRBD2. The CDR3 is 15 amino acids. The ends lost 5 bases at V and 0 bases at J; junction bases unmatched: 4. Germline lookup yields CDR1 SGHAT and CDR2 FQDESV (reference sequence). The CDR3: CASSPSGLAKNIQYF. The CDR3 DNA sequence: TGTGCCAGCAGCCCTAGCGGCCTAGCCAAAAACATTCAGTACTTC.

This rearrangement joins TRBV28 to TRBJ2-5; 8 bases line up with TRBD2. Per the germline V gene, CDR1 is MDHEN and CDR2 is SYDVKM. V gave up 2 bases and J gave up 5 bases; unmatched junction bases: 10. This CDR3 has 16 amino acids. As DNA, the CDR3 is TGTGCCAGCAGTTTACCCCTCGGACTAGCTCGCGAGACCCAGTACTTC. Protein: CASSLPLGLARETQYF.

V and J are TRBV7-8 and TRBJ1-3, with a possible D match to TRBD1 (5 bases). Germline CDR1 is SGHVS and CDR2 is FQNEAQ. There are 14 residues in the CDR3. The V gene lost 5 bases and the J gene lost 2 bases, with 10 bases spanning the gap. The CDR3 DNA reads TGTGCCAGCAGCATGACAGATGCTGGAAACACCATATATTTT. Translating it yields CASSMTDAGNTIYF.

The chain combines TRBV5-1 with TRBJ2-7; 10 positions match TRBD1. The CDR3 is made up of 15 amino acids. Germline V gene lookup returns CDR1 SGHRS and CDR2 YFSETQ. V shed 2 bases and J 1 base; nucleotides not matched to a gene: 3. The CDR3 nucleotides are TGCGCCAGCAGCTTATCGGACAGGGGGTCCTACGAGCAGTACTTC. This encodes CASSLSDRGSYEQYF.

The CDR3 DNA sequence: TGTGCCACCAGCACCATAGCGGGAGAAACCGGGGAGCTGTTTTTT. Amino acid sequence: CATSTIAGETGELFF. The chain has TRBV15 and TRBJ2-2; 9 nucleotides match TRBD2. The CDR3 extends over 15 amino acids. With V trimmed by 4 bases and J by 5 bases, 5 bases remained unmatched. The germline V gene has CDR1 LNHNV and CDR2 YYDKDF (reference sequence). Supplemented by reference TRBV15 and TRBJ2-2, the full variable domain reads DAMVIQNPRYQVTQFGKPVTLSCSQTLNHNVMYWYQQKSSQAPKLLFHYYDKDFNNEADTPDNFQSRRPNTSFCFLDIRSPGLGDTAMYLCATSTIAGETGELFFGEGSRLTVL.

The CDR3 spells CASSESGARTEAFF. As DNA, the CDR3 is TGTGCCAGCAGTGAGTCAGGGGCGCGGACTGAAGCTTTCTTT. The chain has TRBV6-1 and TRBJ1-1; tentative D call: TRBD1 (6 bases). Germline assignment: CDR1 MNHNS and CDR2 SASEGT. The CDR3 runs to 14 residues. V shed 3 bases and J shed 5 bases, with 13 bases lying between them.